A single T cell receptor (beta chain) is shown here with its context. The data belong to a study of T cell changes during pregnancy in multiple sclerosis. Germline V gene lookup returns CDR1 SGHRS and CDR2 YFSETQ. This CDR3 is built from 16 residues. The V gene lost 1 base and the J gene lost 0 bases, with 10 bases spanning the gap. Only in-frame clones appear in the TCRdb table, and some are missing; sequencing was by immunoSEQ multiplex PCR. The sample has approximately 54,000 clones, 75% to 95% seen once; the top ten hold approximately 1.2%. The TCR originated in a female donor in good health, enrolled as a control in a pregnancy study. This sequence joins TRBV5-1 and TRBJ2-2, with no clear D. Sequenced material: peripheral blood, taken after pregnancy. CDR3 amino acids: CASSLTGGTNTGELFF. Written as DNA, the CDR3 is TGCGCCAGCAGCTTGACTGGCGGAACGAACACCGGGGAGCTGTTTTTT.